The sample holds one count of the clone carrying this TCR beta chain. The data were produced by immunoSEQ multiplex PCR, yet TCRdb's version contains in-frame clones alone and is incomplete. The table has around 110,000 clones, around 90% seen once; the top ten hold under 2.5%. The source of the sample is a study of control samples from healthy donors and cancer patients. The length of the CDR3 is 14 residues. V was shortened by 2 bases and J by 1 base, with 8 bases between the two germline ends. Germline V lookup: CDR1 SNHLY, CDR2 FYNNEI. This sequence originates from an older woman in good health. Sequencing input: blood. The chain employs TRBV2 and TRBJ2-5; D perhaps matches TRBD2 (5 bases). CDR3 DNA: TGTGCCAGCAGTGAACCGGGATTCCAAGAGACCCAGTACTTC. The encoded protein is CASSEPGFQETQYF.